The 7 T cell receptor beta chains given below trace back to one sample, sequenced in a study of blood T cell repertoires in COVID-19. The repertoire was sequenced with immunoSEQ multiplex PCR; TCRdb's copy has only in-frame clones and lacks some. The sample records 70,000 or so clones, roughly 90% being singletons. What was sequenced was peripheral blood. These receptors came from a human donor in a cohort sampled during active COVID-19.

The V and J genes are TRBV19 and TRBJ2-6; possible D gene TRBD1, 5 bases. Germline CDR1 reads LNHDA; CDR2 reads SQIVND (reference sequence). The CDR3 has 18 amino acids. Trimming removed 6 bases from V and 0 bases from J, with 18 bases in between. CDR3: CASSRQGGVSSGANVLTF. The CDR3 nucleotides are TGTGCCAGTAGCCGCCAGGGCGGAGTTAGCTCTGGGGCCAACGTCCTGACTTTC.

The chain joins TRBV19 to TRBJ2-2, with 14 bases that match TRBD2. The CDR3 is 15 amino acids. Per the germline V gene, CDR1 is LNHDA and CDR2 is SQIVND (reference sequence). The junction had 7 bases not matched to a gene; V was cut back by 8 bases and J by 8 bases. In nucleotides, the CDR3 is TGTGCCAGTTCCGGACTAGCGGGAGGCGGAGGGGAGCTGTTTTTT. It specifies CASSGLAGGGGELFF.

The V call is TRBV27, the J call TRBJ2-2; a possible D gene is TRBD1 (6 bases). V lost 2 bases to trimming and J lost 4 bases, with 23 bases between them. CDR1 is MNHEY and CDR2 is SMNVEV in the germline V gene (reference sequence). This CDR3 spans 19 amino acids. CDR3 coding DNA: TGTGCCAGCAGTTTAGTCGGTCCAGGGGTCAGAACAATCACCGGGGAGCTGTTTTTT. Its protein product is CASSLVGPGVRTITGELFF.

This rearrangement joins TRBV5-5 to TRBJ2-1; the match to TRBD2 covers 9 bases. Per germline, CDR1 SGHKS and CDR2 YYEKEE (reference sequence). With V trimmed by 0 bases and J by 4 bases, 5 bases remained unmatched. This CDR3 spans 16 amino acids. CDR3 DNA: TGTGCCAGCAGCTTGGAGCCTAGCGGGATGTACAATGAGCAGTTCTTC. This gives the protein CASSLEPSGMYNEQFF. The entire variable domain, with the rest obtained from reference TRBV5-5 and TRBJ2-1, is as follows: DAGVTQSPTHLIKTRGQQVTLRCSPISGHKSVSWYQQVLGQGPQFIFQYYEKEERGRGNFPDRFSARQFPNYSSELNVNALLLGDSALYLCASSLEPSGMYNEQFFGPGTRLTVL.

The chain has TRBV6-2 or TRBV6-3 and TRBJ2-3; 7 nucleotides line up with TRBD2. CDR3 size: 16 residues. Germline V gene sequence: CDR1 MNHEY, CDR2 SVGEGT. V was clipped by 1 base and J by 2 bases; unmatched bases: 6. In nucleotides, the CDR3 is TGTGCCAGCAGTTACTTGCCTAGCGGATACACAGATACGCAGTATTTT. Residues: CASSYLPSGYTDTQYF.

The J gene is TRBJ2-5, the V gene TRBV27, with 10 bases matching TRBD1. Germline-derived CDR1 and CDR2 are MNHEY and SMNVEV (reference sequence). V lost 5 bases to trimming and J lost 8 bases; unmatched junction nucleotides: 11. There are 15 residues in the CDR3. The DNA of the CDR3 is TGTGCCAGCAGTGGGGACAGGGGCCGGAGGGGAACCCAGTACTTC. Its translation: CASSGDRGRRGTQYF.

The CDR3 is CASSQSGSVNYGYTF. CDR3 nucleotide sequence: TGCGCCAGCAGCCAGTCCGGGTCTGTCAACTATGGCTACACCTTC. The chain joins TRBV4-3 to TRBJ1-2; D not resolved. CDR3 length: 15 amino acids. Germline V gene data show CDR1 as LGHNA and CDR2 as YSLEER. Trimming pared 3 bases from V and 2 bases from J, leaving 13 bases between.